One and the same sample provided the 5 T cell receptor beta chains below, sequenced in a study of blood T cell repertoires in COVID-19. The protocol was immunoSEQ multiplex PCR, while the TCRdb copy is restricted to in-frame clones and leaves out a portion. Of 250,000 to 300,000 clones in the sample, more than 70% are singletons; the top ten hold 2% to 2.5%. The sequenced sample consisted of PBMCs or T cells enriched from blood (not recorded which). All receptors derive from a woman aged 60-75 years in a cohort exposed to, infected with or recovered from COVID-19 (not recorded which).

This clone was seen more than once but under ten times. The rearrangement uses TRBV2 and TRBJ2-7; 7 bases are shared with TRBD2. The germline CDR1 and CDR2 sequences are SNHLY and FYNNEI. The CDR3 spans 15 residues. The V gene end was trimmed by 6 bases and the J gene end by 6 bases; junction bases not matched to a gene: 14. In DNA, the CDR3 is TGTGCCAGCAGGACCCCTAGGGTTGCGGGAGTCGAGCAGTACTTC. This sequence encodes CASRTPRVAGVEQYF.

This chain connects TRBV18 to TRBJ2-5; 9 positions match TRBD1. Germline V gene lookup returns CDR1 KGHSH and CDR2 LQKENI. CDR3 size: 15 residues. V shed 4 bases, J shed 3 bases, and the junction held 6 bases outside the gene matches. The CDR3 DNA reads TGTGCCAGCTCACGACGCCGGGACAGGGAAGAGACCCAGTACTTC. This codes for CASSRRRDREETQYF. The whole variable domain, filled in from reference TRBV18 and TRBJ2-5, reads NAGVMQNPRHLVRRRGQEARLRCSPMKGHSHVYWYRQLPEEGLKFMVYLQKENIIDESGMPKERFSAEFPKEGPSILRIQQVVRGDSAAYFCASSRRRDREETQYFGPGTRLLVL.

The V and J genes are TRBV29-1 and TRBJ2-3, with 10 nucleotides matching TRBD2. Per the germline V gene, CDR1 is SQVTM and CDR2 is ANQGSEA. Trimming took 7 bases from V and 6 from J; bases not matched to a gene: 7. The CDR3 sequence is 13 residues long. Written as DNA, the CDR3 is TGCAGCGACAGAGCGGGAGGGCATGATACGCAGTATTTT. Translating gives CSDRAGGHDTQYF.

The chain recombines TRBV27 with TRBJ2-1; 9 nucleotides line up with TRBD2. Germline V gene data show CDR1 as MNHEY and CDR2 as SMNVEV (reference sequence). Trimming removed 6 bases from V and 0 bases from J; junction bases left unmatched: 9. This CDR3 contains 17 residues. The CDR3 here is CASRHFSGRGSYNEQFF. In DNA, the CDR3 is TGTGCCAGCAGACATTTTAGCGGGAGAGGCTCCTACAATGAGCAGTTCTTC.

This chain joins TRBV4-2 and TRBJ1-4; D not certain. The V gene lost 2 bases and the J gene lost 4 bases, with 11 bases spanning the gap. This CDR3 is built from 15 residues. Germline V CDR1 and CDR2: LGHNA, YNFKEQ. CDR3 in DNA: TGTGCCAGCAGCCAATGGGGAGGGATTAATGAAAAACTGTTTTTT. This translates into CASSQWGGINEKLFF.